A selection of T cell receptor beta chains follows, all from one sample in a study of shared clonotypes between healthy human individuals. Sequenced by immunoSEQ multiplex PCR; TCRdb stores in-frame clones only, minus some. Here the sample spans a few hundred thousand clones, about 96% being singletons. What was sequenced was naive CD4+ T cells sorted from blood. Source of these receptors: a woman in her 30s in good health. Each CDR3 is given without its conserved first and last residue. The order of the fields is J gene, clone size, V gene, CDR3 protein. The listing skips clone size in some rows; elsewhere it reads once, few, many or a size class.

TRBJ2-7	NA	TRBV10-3	AISESKGGAGSSYEQY
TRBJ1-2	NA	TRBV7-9	ASSLEGGPYGYT
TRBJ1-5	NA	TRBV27	ASSPQPHRDSNQPQH
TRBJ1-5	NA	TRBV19	ASSLPGEFQPQH
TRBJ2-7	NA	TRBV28	ASSGWTGRGYEQY
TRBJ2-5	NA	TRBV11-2	ASSFGSTGGAETQY
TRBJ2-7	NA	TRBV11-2	ASSLWSSVSTYEQY
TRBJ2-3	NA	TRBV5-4	ASSRSIAGGPDTQY
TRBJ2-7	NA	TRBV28	ASSFPRTSAISYEQY
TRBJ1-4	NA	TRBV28	ASSLEPATNEKLF
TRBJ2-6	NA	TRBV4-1	ASSPLQGSGANVLT
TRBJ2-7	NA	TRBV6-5	ASSFGQTSSYEQY
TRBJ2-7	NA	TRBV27	ASGLYLGYEQY
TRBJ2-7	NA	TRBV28	ASSLRTYGQY
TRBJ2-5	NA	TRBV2	ASSVSRVGETQY
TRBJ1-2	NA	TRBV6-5	ASSNGQNYGYT
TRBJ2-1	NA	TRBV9	ASSVLSEVSEQF
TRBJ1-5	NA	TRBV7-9	ASSRDNRDQPQH
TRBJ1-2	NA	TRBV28	ASSINRGRFNGYT
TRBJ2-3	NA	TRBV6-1	ASSPTSSTDTQY
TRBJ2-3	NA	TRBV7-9	ASSLGTSGSSTDTQY
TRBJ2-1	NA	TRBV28	ASLKRNYNEQF
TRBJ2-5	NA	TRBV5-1	ASSPGTGQETQY
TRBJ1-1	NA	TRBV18	ASSLPSRGAF
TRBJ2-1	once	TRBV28	ASTSIDQRVEDEQF
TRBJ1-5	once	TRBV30	AWSYDSERPQH
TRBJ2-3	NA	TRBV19	ATSEGVIDTQY
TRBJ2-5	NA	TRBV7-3	ASSLRGSQETQY
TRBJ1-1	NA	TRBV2	ASRWQNTEAF
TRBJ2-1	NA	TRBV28	ASSPAGTRIYNEQF
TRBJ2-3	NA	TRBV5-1	ASSLLASGGHTQY
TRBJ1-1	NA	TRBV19	ASSVEVNTEAF
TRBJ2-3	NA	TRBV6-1	ASSEAYKGTDTQY
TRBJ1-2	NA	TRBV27	ASSYGLQDPNYGYT
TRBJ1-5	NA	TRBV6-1	ASSYNQPQH
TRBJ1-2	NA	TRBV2	ARGTGTGLSYT
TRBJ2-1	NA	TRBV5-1	ASSLAEGINNEQF
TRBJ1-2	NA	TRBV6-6	AATGGYGYT